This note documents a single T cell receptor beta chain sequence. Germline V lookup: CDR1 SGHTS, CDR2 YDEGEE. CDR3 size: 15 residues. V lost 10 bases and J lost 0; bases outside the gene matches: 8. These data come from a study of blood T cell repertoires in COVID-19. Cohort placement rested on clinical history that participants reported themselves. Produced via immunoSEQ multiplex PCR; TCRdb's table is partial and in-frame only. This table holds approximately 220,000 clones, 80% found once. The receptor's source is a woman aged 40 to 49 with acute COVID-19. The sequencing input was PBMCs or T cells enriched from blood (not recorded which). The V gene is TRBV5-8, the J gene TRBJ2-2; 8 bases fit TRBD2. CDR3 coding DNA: TGTGCCTGCGTCGGGGGACTAGCGAACACCGGGGAGCTGTTTTTT. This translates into CACVGGLANTGELFF. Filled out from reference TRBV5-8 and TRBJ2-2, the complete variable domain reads EAGVTQSPTHLIKTRGQQATLRCSPISGHTSVYWYQQALGLGLQFLLWYDEGEERNRGNFPPRFSGRQFPNYSSELNVNALELEDSALYLCACVGGLANTGELFFGEGSRLTVL.